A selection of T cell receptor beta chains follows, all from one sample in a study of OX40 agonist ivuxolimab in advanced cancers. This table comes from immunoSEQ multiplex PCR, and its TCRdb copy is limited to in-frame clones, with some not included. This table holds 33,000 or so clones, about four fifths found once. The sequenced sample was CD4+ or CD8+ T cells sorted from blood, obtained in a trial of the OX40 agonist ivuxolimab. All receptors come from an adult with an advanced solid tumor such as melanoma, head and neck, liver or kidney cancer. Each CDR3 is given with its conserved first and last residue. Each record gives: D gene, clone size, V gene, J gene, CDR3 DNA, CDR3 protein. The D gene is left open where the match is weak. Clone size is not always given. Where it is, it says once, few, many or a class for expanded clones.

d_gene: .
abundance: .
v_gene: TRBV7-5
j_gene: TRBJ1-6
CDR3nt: TGTGTCAGAAGCTCCTTGAGGACCCTTAAAGCATCACCCCTCCACTTT
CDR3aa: CVRSSLRTLKASPLHF

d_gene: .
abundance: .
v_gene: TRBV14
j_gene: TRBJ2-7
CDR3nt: TGTGCCAGCAGCCACAGGGGTAGCTCCTACGAGCAGTACTTC
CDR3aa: CASSHRGSSYEQYF

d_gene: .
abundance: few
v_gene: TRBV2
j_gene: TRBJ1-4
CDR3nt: TGTGCCAGCAGTGAGGGGGCTGCTAATGAAAAACTGTTTTTT
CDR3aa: CASSEGAANEKLFF

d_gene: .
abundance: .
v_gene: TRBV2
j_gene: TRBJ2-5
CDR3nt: TGTGCCAGCAGTGATCAGGCTTTGGCGGAAAGGACCCAGTACTTC
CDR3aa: CASSDQALAERTQYF

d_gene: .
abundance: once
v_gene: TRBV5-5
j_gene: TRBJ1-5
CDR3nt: TGTGCCAGCAGCACAGATTATAGCAATCAGCCCCAGCATTTT
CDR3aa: CASSTDYSNQPQHF

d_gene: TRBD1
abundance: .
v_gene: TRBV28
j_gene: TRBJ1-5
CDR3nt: TGTGCCAGCAGTCTGGACAGGGTGAAGCCCCAGCATTTT
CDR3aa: CASSLDRVKPQHF

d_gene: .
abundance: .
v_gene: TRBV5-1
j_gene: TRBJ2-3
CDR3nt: TGCGCCAGCAGACGGGGCCCCACAGATACGCAGTATTTT
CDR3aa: CASRRGPTDTQYF

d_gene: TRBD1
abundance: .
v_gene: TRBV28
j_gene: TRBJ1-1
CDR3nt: TGTGCCAGCAGAACTACCGACAGGGGGCCTCAGGGAACTGAAGCTTTCTTT
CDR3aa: CASRTTDRGPQGTEAFF

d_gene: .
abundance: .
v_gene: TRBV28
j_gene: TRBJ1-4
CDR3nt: TGTGCCAGTGGGGGGGGCCCAACTAATGAAAAACTGTTTTTT
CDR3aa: CASGGGPTNEKLFF

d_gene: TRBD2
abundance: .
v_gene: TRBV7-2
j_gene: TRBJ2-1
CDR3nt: TGTGCCAGCAGCTTATCTAGCGGCTCCTACAATGAGCAGTTCTTC
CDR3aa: CASSLSSGSYNEQFF

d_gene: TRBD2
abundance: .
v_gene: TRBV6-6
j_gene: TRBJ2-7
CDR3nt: TGTGCCAGCAGTTACGGGCGGGGGGCAGCCGGCGAGCAGTACTTC
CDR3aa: CASSYGRGAAGEQYF

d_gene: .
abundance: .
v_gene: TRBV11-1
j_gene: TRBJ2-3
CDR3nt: TGTGCCAGCACCCAAGATCCAGATACGCAGTATTTT
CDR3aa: CASTQDPDTQYF

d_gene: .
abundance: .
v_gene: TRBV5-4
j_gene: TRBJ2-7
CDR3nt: TGTGCCAGCAGCTTGAACCGGAGGGACGAGCAGTACTTC
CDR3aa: CASSLNRRDEQYF

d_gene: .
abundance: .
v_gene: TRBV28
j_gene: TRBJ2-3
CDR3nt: TGTGCCAGCAGTTCAGCGTCCTTAAGCACAGATACGCAGTATTTT
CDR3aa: CASSSASLSTDTQYF

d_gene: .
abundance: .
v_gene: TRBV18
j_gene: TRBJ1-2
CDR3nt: TGTGCCAGCTCCGCCTTACAGGGCCCCTATGGCTACACCTTC
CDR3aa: CASSALQGPYGYTF

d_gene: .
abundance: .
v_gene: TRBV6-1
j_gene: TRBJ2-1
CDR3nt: TGTGCCAGCAGTTATTCTCACAGTAATGAGCAGTTCTTC
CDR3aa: CASSYSHSNEQFF

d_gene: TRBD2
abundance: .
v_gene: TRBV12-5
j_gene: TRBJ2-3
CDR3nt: TGTGCTAGTGGTTTTCAGCCCCTGGGACTAGCGGGGGGGCTGAAAACAGATACGCAGTATTTT
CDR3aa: CASGFQPLGLAGGLKTDTQYF

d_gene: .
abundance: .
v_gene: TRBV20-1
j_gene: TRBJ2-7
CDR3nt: TGCAGTGCTAGCGCCTCCTACGAGCAGTACTTC
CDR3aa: CSASASYEQYF

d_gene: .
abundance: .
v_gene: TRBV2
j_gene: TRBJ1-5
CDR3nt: TGTGCCAGCAGTGAAGCGCCCAGTCCGCCCCAGCATTTT
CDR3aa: CASSEAPSPPQHF

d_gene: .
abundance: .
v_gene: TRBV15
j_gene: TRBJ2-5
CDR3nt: TGTGCCACCAGCAGGGACGGGGGCGCGAAGACCCAGTACTTC
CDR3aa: CATSRDGGAKTQYF

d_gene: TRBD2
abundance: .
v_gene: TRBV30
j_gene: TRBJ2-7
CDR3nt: TGTGCCTGGACTAAGCGGGGACTAAAGGGCGAGCAGTACTTC
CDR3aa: CAWTKRGLKGEQYF

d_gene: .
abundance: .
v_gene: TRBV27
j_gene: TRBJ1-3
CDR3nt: TGTGCCAGCAGCCTGGGGAAAGCCCCTGGAAACACCATATATTTT
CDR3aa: CASSLGKAPGNTIYF

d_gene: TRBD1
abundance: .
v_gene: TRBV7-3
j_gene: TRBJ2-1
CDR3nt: TGTGCCAGTAGCCCTGGACAGGGCTTAGGGTCGGAGCAGTTCTTC
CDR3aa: CASSPGQGLGSEQFF

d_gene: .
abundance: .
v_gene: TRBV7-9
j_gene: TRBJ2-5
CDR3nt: TGTGCCAGTCTCGACAGGGACTTAGTCGAGACCCAGTACTTC
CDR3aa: CASLDRDLVETQYF

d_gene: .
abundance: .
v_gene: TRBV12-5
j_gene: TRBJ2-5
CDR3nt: TGTGCTAGTGGTTTGCCGGGGTTTGGGGAGACCCAGTACTTC
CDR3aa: CASGLPGFGETQYF

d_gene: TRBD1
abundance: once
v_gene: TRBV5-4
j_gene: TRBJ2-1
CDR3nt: TGTGCCAGCAGCTTGGAAGGACAGGGGTACAATGAGCAGTTCTTC
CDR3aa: CASSLEGQGYNEQFF

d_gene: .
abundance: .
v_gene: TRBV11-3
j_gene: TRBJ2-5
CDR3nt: TGTGCCAGCAGCTTAGGCACCCAGGGCACGAGAGGGGAGACCCAGTACTTC
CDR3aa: CASSLGTQGTRGETQYF